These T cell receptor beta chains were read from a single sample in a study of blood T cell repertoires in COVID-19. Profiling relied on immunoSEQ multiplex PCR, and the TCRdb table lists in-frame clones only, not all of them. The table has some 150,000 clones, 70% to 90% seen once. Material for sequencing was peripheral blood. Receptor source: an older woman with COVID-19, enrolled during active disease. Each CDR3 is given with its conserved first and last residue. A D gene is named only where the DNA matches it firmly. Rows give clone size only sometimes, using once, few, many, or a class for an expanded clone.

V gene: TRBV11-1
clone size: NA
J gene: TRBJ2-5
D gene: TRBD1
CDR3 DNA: TGTGCCAGCAGCTACGGACAGGGGGAGACCCAGTACTTC
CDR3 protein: CASSYGQGETQYF

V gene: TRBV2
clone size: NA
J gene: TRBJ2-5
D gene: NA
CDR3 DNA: TGTGCCAGCAGTGAACCAGGGGGGGAGACCCAGTACTTC
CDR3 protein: CASSEPGGETQYF

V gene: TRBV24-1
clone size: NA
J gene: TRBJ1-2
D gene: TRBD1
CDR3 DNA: TGTGCCACCAGCTTAGACAGGGACTATGGCTACACCTTC
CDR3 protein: CATSLDRDYGYTF

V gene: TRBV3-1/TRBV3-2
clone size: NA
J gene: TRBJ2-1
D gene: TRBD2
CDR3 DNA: TGTGCCAGCAGCGGGACTAGCGGGGGTACGGGGGAGCAGTTCTTC
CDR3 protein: CASSGTSGGTGEQFF

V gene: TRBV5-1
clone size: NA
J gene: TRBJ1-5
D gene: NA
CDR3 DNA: TGCGCCAGCAGCTTCGACAGCGACCTGGGGCCCCAGCATTTT
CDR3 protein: CASSFDSDLGPQHF

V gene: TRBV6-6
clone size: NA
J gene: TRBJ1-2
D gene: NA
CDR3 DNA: TGTGCCAGCAGTTACGAGGGGGTCTATGGCTACACCTTC
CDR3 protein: CASSYEGVYGYTF

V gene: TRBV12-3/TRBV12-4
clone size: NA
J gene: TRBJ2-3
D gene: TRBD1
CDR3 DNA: TGTGCCAGCAGTTTCATAAGGGGGCCTACGCAGTATTTT
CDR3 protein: CASSFIRGPTQYF

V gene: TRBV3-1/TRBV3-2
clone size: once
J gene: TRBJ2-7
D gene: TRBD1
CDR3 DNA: TGTGCCAGCAGCCAAGAACAGGGGCCCCACTACGAGCAGTACTTC
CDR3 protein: CASSQEQGPHYEQYF

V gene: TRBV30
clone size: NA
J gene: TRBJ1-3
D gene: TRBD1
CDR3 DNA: TGTGCCTGGAACCGGGGACAGGCCTCTGGAAACACCATATATTTT
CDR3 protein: CAWNRGQASGNTIYF

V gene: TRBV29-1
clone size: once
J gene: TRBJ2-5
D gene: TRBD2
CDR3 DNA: TGCAGCGCCGGACTAGCGGAAGAGACCCAGTACTTC
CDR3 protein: CSAGLAEETQYF

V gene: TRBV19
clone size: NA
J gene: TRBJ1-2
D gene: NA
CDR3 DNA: TGTGCCAGTAGCCACTCTCCACAGGGATTTAACTATGGCTACACCTTC
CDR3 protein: CASSHSPQGFNYGYTF

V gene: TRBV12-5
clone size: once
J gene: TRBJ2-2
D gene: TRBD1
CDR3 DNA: TGTGCTAGTGGTTTGTACCGGACAGGGAACACCGGGGAGCTGTTTTTT
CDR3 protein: CASGLYRTGNTGELFF

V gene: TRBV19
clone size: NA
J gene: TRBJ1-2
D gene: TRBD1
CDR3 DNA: TGTGCCAGTCGCAAAGGGACAGTTAACTATGGCTACACCTTC
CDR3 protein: CASRKGTVNYGYTF

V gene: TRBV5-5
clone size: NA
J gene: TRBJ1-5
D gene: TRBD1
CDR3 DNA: TGTGCCAGCAGCCTATCCGGGGCAGGGGGAAATCAGCCCCAGCATTTT
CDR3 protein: CASSLSGAGGNQPQHF

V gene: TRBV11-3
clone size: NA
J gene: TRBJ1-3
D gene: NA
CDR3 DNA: TGTGCCAGCAGCTATAGCGGGGGAAACACCATATATTTT
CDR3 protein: CASSYSGGNTIYF

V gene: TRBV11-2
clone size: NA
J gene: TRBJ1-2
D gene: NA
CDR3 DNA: TGTGCCAGCAGCTTAGGTCCAGGAACTAACTATGGCTACACCTTC
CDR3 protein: CASSLGPGTNYGYTF

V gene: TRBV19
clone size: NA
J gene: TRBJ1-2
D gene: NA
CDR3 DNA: TGTGCCAGTAGTGATAATTGGGCCCCCTATGGCTACACCTTC
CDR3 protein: CASSDNWAPYGYTF

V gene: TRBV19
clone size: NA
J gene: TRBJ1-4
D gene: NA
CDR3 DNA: TGTGCCAGTAGAGGTCAGGGGAGTACTAATGAAAAACTGTTTTTT
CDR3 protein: CASRGQGSTNEKLFF

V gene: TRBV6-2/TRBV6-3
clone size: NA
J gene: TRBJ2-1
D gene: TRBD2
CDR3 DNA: TGTGCCAGCAGTTACGCGGGGGGGACCAATGAGCAGTTCTTC
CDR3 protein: CASSYAGGTNEQFF

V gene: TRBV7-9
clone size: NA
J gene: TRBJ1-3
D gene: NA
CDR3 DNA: TGTGCCAGCAGCTGGACAGCCCACTCTGGAAACACCATATATTTT
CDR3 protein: CASSWTAHSGNTIYF

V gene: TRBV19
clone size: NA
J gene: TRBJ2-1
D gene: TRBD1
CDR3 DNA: TGTGCCAGTAGTATAGGGGACAGGGTCCATGAGCAGTTCTTC
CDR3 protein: CASSIGDRVHEQFF

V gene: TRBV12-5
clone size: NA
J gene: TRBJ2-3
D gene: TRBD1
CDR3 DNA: TGTGCTAGTGGTTTGGTGACCGGGGACAGCCGAAAATTCACAGATACGCAGTATTTT
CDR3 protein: CASGLVTGDSRKFTDTQYF

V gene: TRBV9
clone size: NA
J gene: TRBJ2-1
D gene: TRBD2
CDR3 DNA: TGTGCCAGCAGCTTCGGGGGGACGAGCTCCTACAATGAGCAGTTCTTC
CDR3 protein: CASSFGGTSSYNEQFF

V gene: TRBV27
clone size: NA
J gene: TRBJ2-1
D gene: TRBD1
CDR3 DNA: TGTGCCAGCAGTAAGGACAGGGTTTACAATGAGCAGTTCTTC
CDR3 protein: CASSKDRVYNEQFF